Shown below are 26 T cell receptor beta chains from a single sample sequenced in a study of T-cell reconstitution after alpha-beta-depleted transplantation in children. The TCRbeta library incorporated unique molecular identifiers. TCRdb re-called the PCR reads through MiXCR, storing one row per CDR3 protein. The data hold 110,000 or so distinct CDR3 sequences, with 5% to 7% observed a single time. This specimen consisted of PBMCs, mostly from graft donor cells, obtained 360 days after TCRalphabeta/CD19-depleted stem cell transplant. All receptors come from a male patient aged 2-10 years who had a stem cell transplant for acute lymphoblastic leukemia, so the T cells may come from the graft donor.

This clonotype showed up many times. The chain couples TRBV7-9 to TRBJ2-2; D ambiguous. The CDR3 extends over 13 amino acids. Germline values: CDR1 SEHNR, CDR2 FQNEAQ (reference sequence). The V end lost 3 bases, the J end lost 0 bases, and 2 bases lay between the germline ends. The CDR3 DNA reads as TGTGCCAGCAGCTTTACGAACACCGGGGAGCTGTTTTTT. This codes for CASSFTNTGELFF.

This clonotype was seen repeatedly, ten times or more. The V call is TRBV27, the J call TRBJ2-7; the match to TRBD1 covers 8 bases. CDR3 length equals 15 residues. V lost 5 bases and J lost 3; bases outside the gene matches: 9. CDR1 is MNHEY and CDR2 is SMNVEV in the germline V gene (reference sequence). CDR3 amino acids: CASSSPGQGNYEQYF. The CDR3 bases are TGTGCCAGCAGTAGCCCAGGACAGGGCAACTACGAGCAGTACTTC.

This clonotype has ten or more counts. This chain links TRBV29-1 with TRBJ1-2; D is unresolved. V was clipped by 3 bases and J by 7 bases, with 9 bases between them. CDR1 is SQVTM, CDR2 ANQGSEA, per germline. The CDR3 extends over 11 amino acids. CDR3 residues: CSVEVRAGYTF. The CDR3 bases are TGCAGCGTTGAGGTGCGGGCTGGCTACACCTTC.

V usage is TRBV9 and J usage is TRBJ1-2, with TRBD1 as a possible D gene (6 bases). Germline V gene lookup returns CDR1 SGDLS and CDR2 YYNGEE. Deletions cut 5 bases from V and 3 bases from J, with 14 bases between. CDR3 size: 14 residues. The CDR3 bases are TGTGCCAGCAGTCCGGGGGCAACCTACTATGGCTACACCTTC. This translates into CASSPGATYYGYTF.

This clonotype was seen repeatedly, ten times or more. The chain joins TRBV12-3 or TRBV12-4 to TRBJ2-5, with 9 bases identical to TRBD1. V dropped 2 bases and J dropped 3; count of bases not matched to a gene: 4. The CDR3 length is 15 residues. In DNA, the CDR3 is TGTGCCAGCAGTTTAAACAGGGGGCTGAAAGAGACCCAGTACTTC. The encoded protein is CASSLNRGLKETQYF.

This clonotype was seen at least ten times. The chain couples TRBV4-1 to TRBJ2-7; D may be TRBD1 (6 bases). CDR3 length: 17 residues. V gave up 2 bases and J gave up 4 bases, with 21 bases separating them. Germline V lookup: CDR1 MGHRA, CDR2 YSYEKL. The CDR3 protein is CASSQSYRVLGHYEQYF. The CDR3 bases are TGCGCCAGCAGCCAATCATACAGGGTCCTTGGCCATTACGAGCAGTACTTC.

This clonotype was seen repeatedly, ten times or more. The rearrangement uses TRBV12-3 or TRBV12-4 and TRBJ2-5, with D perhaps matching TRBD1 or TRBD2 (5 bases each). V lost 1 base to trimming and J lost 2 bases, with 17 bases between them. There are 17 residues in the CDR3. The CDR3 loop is CASSLEEGLYGQETQYF. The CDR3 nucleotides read TGTGCCAGCAGTTTAGAAGAGGGGCTCTATGGGCAAGAGACCCAGTACTTC.

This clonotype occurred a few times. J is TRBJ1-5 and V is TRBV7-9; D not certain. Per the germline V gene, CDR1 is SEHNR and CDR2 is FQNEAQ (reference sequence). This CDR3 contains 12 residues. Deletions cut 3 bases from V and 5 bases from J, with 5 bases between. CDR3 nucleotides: TGTGCCAGCAGCTTTTACGATCAGCCCCAGCATTTT. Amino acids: CASSFYDQPQHF.

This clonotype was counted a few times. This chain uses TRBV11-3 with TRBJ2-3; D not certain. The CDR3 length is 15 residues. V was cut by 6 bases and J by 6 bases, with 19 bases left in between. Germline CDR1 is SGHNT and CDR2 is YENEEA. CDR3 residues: CASSDPKLPRDTQYF. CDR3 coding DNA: TGTGCCAGCAGTGACCCGAAGCTCCCAAGGGATACGCAGTATTTT.

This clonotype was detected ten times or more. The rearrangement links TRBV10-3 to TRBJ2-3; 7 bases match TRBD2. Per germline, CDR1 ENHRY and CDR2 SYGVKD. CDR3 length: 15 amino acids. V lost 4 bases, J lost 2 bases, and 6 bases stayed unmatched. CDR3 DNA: TGTGCCATCAGTGGCGGACTAGTCTACACAGATACGCAGTATTTT. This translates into CAISGGLVYTDTQYF.

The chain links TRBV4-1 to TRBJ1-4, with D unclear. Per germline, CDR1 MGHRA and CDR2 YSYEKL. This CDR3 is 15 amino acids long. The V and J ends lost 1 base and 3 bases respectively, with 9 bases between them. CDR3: CASSQVGYSNEKLFF. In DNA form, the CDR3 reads TGCGCCAGCAGCCAAGTGGGGTACTCTAATGAAAAACTGTTTTTT.

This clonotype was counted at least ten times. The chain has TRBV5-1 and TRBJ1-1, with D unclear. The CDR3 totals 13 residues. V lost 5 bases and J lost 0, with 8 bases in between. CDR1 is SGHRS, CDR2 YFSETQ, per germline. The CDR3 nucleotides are TGCGCCAGCAGTGTCAGCATGAACACTGAAGCTTTCTTT. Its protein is CASSVSMNTEAFF.

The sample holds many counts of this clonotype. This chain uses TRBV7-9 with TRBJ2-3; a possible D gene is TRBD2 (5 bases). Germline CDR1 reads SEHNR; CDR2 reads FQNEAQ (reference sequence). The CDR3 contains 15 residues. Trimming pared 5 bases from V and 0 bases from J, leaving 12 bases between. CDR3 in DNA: TGTGCCAGCAGCCCCCTAACGGGGAGCACAGATACGCAGTATTTT. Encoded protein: CASSPLTGSTDTQYF.

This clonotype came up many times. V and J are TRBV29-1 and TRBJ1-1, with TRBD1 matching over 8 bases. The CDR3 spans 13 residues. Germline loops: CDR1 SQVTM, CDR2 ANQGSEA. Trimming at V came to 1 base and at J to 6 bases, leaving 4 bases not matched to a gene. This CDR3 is CSVEGQGLAEAFF. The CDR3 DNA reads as TGCAGCGTTGAAGGACAGGGGTTAGCTGAAGCTTTCTTT.

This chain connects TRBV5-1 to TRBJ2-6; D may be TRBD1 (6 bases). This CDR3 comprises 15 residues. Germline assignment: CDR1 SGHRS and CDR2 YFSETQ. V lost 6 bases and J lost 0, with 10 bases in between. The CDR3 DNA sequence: TGCGCCAGCAACCGGGACAACTCTGGGGCCAACGTCCTGACTTTC. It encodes CASNRDNSGANVLTF.

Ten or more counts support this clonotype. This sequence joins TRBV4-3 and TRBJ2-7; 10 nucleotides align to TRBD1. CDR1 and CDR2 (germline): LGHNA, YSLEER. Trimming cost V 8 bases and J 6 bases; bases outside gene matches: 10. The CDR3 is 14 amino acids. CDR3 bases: TGCGCCAGCGCGCCCGGGACAGGGGATGGCGAGCAGTACTTC. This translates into CASAPGTGDGEQYF.

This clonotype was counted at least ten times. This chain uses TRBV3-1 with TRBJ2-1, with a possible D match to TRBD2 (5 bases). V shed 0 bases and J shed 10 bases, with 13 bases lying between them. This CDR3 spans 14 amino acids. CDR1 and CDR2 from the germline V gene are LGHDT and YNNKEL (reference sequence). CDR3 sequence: CASSQETISFEQFF. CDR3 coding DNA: TGTGCCAGCAGCCAAGAGACTATTAGTTTCGAGCAGTTCTTC.

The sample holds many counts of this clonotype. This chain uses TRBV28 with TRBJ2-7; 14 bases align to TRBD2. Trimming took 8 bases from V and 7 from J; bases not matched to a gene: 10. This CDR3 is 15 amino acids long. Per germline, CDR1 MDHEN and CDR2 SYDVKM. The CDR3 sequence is CASAMTSGRAGEQYF. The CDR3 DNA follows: TGTGCCAGCGCGATGACTAGCGGGAGGGCGGGTGAGCAGTACTTC. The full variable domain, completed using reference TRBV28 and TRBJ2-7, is DVKVTQSSRYLVKRTGEKVFLECVQDMDHENMFWYRQDPGLGLRLIYFSYDVKMKEKGDIPEGYSVSREKKERFSLILESASTNQTSMYLCASAMTSGRAGEQYFGPGTRLTVT.

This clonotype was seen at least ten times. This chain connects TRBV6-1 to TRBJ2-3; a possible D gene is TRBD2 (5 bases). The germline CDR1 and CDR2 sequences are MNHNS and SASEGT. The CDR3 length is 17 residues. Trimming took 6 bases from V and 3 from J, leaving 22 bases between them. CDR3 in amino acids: CASSLRLPASATDTQYF. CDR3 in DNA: TGTGCCAGCAGCCTCCGACTACCAGCTTCGGCAACAGATACGCAGTATTTT.

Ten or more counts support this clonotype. The CDR3 loop reads CASSFGGREQYF. The CDR3, as DNA: TGTGCCAGCAGTTTCGGGGGACGCGAGCAGTACTTC. The chain carries TRBV27 and TRBJ2-7; D is perhaps TRBD2 (6 bases). V lost 3 bases and J lost 6, with 9 bases in between. CDR3 length equals 12 residues. Looked up from germline, CDR1 is MNHEY and CDR2 is SMNVEV (reference sequence).

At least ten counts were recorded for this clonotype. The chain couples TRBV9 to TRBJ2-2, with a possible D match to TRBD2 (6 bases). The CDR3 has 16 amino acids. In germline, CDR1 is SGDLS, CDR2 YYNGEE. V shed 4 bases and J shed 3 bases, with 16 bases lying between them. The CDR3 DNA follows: TGTGCCAGCAGCCCCTTGGGGCGGGGCTACACCGGGGAGCTGTTTTTT. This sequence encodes CASSPLGRGYTGELFF.

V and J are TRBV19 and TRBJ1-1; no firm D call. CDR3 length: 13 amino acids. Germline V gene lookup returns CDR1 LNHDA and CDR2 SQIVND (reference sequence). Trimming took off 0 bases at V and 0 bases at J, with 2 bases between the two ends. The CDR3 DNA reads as TGTGCCAGTAGTATAGACTTGAACACTGAAGCTTTCTTT. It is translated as CASSIDLNTEAFF. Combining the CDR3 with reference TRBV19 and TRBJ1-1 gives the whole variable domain DGGITQSPKYLFRKEGQNVTLSCEQNLNHDAMYWYRQDPGQGLRLIYYSQIVNDFQKGDIAEGYSVSREKKESFPLTVTSAQKNPTAFYLCASSIDLNTEAFFGQGTRLTVV.

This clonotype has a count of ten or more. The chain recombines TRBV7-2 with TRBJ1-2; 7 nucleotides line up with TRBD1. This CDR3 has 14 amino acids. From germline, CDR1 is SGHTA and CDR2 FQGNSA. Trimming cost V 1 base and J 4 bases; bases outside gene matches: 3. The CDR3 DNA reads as TGTGCCAGCAGCTTAGGAGGGGGCGGCTATGGCTACACCTTC. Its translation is CASSLGGGGYGYTF.

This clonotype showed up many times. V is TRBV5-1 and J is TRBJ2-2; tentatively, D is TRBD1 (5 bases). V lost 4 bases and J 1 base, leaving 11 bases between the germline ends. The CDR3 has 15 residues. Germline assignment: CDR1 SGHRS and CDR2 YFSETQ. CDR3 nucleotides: TGCGCCAGCAGCCCTACAGGTTGGAACACCGGGGAGCTGTTTTTT. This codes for CASSPTGWNTGELFF. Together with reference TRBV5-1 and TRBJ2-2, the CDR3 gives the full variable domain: KAGVTQTPRYLIKTRGQQVTLSCSPISGHRSVSWYQQTPGQGLQFLFEYFSETQRNKGNFPGRFSGRQFSNSRSEMNVSTLELGDSALYLCASSPTGWNTGELFFGEGSRLTVL.

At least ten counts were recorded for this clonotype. CDR3 residues: CASSQELSYYEQYF. CDR3 nucleotides: TGCGCCAGCAGCCAAGAACTTAGCTACTACGAGCAGTACTTC. This chain joins TRBV4-3 and TRBJ2-7; no clear D gene. The CDR3 consists of 14 residues. Trimming left V 0 bases short and J 3 bases short, with 9 bases between. Germline V CDR1 and CDR2: LGHNA, YSLEER.

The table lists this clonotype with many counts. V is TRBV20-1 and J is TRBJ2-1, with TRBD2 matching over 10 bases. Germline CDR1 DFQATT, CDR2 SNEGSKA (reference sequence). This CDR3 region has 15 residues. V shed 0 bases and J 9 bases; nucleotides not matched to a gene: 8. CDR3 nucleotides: TGCAGTGCTAGAGACCTCACTAGCGGGGCTTTTGAGCAGTTCTTC. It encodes CSARDLTSGAFEQFF.